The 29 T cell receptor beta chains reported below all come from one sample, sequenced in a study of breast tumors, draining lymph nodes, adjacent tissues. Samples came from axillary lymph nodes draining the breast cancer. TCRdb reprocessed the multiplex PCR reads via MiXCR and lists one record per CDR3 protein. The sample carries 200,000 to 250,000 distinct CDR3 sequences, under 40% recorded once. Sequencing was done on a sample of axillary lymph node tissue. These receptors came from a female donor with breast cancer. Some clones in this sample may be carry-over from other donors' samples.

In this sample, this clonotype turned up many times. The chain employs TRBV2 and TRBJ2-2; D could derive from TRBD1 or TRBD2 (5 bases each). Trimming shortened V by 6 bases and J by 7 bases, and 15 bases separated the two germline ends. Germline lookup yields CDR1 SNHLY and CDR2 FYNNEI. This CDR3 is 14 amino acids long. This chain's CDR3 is CASSRGERIGELFF. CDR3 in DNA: TGTGCCAGCAGCCGAGGGGAGAGGATCGGGGAGCTGTTTTTT. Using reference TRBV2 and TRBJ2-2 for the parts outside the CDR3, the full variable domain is EPEVTQTPSHQVTQMGQEVILRCVPISNHLYFYWYRQILGQKVEFLVSFYNNEISEKSEIFDDQFSVERPDGSNFTLKIRSTKLEDSAMYFCASSRGERIGELFFGEGSRLTVL.

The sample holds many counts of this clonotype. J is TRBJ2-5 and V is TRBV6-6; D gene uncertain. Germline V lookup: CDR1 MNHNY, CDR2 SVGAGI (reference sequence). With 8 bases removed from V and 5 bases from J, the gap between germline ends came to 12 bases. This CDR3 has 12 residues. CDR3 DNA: TGTGCCAGCCGTCCCCTTTCGGAGACCCAGTACTTC. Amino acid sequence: CASRPLSETQYF.

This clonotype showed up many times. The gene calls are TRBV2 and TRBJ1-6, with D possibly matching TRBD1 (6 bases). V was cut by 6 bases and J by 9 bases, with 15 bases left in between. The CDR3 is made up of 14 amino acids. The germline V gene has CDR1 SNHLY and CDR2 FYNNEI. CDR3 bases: TGTGCCAGCAGAGAGGGGGGCCGGGGTTCACCCCTCCACTTT. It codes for CASREGGRGSPLHF.

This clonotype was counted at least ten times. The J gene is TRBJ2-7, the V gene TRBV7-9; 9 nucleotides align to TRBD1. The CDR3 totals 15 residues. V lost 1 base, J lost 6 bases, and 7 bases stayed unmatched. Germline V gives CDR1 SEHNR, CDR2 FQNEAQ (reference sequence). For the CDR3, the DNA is TGTGCCAGCAGCTTAGTCTCTTCGACAGGGGGCGAGCAGTACTTC. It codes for CASSLVSSTGGEQYF.

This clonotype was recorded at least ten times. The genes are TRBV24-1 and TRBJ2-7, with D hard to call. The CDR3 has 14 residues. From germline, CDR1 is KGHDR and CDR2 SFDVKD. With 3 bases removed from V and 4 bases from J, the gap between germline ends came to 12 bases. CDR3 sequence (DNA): TGTGCCACCAGTGATCGTTGGGTGTGGTACGAGCAGTACTTC. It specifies CATSDRWVWYEQYF.

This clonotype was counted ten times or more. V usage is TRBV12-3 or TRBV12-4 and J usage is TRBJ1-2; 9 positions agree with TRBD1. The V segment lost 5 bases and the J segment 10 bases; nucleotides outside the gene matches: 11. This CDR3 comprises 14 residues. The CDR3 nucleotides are TGTGCCAGCAGTCCCAGAATAGGGACAGGGCCCTACACCTTC. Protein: CASSPRIGTGPYTF.

CDR3 residues: CASSLASYNEHF. The DNA of the CDR3 is TGTGCCAGCAGCTTAGCCAGTTACAATGAGCATTTT. The chain is built from TRBV7-8 and TRBJ1-5; D ambiguous. The CDR3 spans 12 residues. Trimming stripped 0 bases from V and 14 bases from J, with 11 bases between. The germline V gene has CDR1 SGHVS and CDR2 FQNEAQ.

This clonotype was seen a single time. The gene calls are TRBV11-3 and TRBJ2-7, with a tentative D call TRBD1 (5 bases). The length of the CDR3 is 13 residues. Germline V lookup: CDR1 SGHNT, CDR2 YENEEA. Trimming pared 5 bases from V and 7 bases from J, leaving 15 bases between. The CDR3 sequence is CASSDDRQGEQYF. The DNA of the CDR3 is TGTGCCAGCAGCGACGACAGACAAGGGGAGCAGTACTTC.

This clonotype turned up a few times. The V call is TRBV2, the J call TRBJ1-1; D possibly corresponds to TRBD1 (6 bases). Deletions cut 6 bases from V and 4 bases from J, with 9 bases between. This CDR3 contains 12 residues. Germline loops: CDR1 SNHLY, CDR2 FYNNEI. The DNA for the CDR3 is TGTGCCAGCAGAGGGGGGGGCACTGAAGCTTTCTTT. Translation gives CASRGGGTEAFF.

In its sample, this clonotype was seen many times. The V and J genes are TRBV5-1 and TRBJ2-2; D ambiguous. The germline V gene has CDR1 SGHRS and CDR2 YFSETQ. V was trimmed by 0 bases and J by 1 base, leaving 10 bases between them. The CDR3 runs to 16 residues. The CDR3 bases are TGCGCCAGCAGCTTGGTTCTAGATAGGAACACCGGGGAGCTGTTTTTT. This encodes CASSLVLDRNTGELFF.

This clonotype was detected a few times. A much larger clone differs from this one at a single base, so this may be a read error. The CDR3 DNA sequence: TGTGCCAGCAGGGAGCACAGACAAGAGACCCAGTACTTC. Translating it yields CASREHRQETQYF. V usage is TRBV13 and J usage is TRBJ2-5; D ambiguous. This CDR3 contains 13 residues. Trimming pared 6 bases from V and 2 bases from J, leaving 10 bases between. Germline lookup yields CDR1 PRHDT and CDR2 FYEKMQ (reference sequence).

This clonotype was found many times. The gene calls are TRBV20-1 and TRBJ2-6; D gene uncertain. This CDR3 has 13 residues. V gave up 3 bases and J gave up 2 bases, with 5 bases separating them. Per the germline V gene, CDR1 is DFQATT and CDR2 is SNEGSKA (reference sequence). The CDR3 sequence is CSARITGANVLTF. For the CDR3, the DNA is TGCAGTGCTAGGATCACTGGGGCCAACGTCCTGACTTTC.

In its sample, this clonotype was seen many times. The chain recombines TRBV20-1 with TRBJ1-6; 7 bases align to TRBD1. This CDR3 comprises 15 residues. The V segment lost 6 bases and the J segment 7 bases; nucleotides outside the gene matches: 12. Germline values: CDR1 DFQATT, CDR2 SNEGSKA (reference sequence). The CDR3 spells CSAPPRQGGNSPLHF. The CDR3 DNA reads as TGCAGTGCCCCCCCCCGACAGGGCGGCAATTCACCCCTCCACTTT.

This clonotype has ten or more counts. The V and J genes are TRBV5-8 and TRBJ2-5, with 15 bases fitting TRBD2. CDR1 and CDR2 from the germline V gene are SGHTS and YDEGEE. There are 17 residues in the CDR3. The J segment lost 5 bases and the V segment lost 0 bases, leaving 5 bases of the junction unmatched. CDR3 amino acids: CASSLGTSGRAEETQYF. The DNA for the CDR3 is TGTGCCAGCAGCTTGGGGACTAGCGGGAGGGCAGAGGAGACCCAGTACTTC.

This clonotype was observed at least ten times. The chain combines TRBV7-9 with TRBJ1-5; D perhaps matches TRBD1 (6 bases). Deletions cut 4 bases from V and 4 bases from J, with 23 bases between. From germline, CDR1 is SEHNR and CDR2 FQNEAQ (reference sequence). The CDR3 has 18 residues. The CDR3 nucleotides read TGTGCCAGCAGCTCCCAGGCCTTGGACAGCCAAACGAATCAGCCCCAGCATTTT. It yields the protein CASSSQALDSQTNQPQHF.

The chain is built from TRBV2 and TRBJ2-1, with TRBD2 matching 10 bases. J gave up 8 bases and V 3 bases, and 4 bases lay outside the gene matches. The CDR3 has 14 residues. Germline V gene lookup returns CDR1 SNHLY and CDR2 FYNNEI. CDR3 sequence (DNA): TGTGCCAGCAGTGATAGCGGGAGGATTGATGAGCAGTTCTTC. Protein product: CASSDSGRIDEQFF.

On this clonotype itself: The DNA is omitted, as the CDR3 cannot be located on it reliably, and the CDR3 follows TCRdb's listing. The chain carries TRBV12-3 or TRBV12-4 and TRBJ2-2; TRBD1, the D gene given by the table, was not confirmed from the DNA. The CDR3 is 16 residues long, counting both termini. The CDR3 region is CASSFAGGANTGEPFF.

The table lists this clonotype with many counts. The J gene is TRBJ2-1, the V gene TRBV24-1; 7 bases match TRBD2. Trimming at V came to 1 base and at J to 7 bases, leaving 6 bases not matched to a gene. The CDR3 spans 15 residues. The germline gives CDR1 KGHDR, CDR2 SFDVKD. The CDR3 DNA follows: TGTGCCACCAGTGATTTCGGGGGGTTAGAGAATGAGCAGTTCTTC. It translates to CATSDFGGLENEQFF.

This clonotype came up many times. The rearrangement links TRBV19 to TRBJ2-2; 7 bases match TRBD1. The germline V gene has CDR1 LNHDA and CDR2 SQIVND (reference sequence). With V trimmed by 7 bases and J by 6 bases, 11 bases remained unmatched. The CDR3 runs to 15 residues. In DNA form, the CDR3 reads TGTGCCAGTAAAAGACAGGGTGGTGTTGCCGGGGAGCTGTTTTTT. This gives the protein CASKRQGGVAGELFF.

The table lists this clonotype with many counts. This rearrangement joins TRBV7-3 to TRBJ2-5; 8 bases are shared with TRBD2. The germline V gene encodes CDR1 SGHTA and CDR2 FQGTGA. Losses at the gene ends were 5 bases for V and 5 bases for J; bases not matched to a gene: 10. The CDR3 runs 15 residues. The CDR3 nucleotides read TGTGCCAGCAGCGCCCTTGGACTAGCCGGGGAGACCCAGTACTTC. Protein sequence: CASSALGLAGETQYF.

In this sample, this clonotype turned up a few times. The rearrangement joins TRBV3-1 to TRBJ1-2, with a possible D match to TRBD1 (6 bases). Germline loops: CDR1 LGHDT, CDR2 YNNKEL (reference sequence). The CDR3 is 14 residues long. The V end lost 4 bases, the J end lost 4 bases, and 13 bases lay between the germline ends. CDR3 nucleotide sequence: TGTGCCAGCAGCCTACAGGGCGTCCCCTATGGCTACACCTTC. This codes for CASSLQGVPYGYTF.

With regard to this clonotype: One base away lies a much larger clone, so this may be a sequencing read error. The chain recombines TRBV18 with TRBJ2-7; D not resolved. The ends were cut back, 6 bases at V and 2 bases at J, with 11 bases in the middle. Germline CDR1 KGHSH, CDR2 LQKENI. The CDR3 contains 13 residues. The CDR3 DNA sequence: TGTGCCAGCTCTGTGGAAGCTCCCTACGAGCAGTACTTC. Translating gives CASSVEAPYEQYF.

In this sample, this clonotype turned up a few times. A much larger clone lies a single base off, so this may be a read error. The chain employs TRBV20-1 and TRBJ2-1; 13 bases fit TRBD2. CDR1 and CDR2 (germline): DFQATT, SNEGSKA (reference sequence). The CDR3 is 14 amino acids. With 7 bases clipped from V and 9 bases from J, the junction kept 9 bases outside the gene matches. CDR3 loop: CSVDGLAGETEQFF. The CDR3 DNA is TGCAGTGTCGACGGACTAGCGGGAGAGACTGAGCAGTTCTTC.

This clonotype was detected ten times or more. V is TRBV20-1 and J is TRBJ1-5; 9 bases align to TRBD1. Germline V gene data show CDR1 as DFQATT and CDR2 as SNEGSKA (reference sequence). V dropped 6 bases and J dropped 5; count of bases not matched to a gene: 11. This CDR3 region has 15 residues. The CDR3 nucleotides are TGCAGTGCCATAGGGACGGACAGGGGATATCAGCCCCAGCATTTT. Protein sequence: CSAIGTDRGYQPQHF.

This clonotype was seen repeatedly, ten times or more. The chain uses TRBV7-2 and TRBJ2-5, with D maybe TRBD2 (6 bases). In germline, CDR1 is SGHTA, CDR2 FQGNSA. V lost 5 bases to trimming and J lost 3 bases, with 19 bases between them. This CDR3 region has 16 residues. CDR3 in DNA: TGTGCCAGCAGCCTACGGCCCCCCCGGGGGAAAGAGACCCAGTACTTC. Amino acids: CASSLRPPRGKETQYF.

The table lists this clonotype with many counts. As DNA, the CDR3 is TGTGCCAGCAATCCCGCGAGGGACCGTCAGCCCCAGCATTTT. It is translated as CASNPARDRQPQHF. This chain connects TRBV6-1 to TRBJ1-5; perhaps TRBD1 as D (5 bases). This CDR3 contains 14 residues. The V gene's germline CDR1 is MNHNS and CDR2 SASEGT. Trimming stripped 7 bases from V and 6 bases from J, with 16 bases between.

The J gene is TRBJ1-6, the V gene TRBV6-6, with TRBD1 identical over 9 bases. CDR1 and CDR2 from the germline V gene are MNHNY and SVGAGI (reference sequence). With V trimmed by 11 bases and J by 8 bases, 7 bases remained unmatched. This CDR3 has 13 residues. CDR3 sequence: CAARTGEDSPLHF. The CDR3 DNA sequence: TGTGCCGCGAGGACAGGGGAAGATTCACCCCTCCACTTT.

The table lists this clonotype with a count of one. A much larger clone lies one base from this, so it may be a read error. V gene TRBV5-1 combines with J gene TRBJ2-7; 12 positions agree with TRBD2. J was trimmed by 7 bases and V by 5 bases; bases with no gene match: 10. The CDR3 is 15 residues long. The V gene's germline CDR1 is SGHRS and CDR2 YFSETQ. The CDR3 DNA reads TGCGCCAGCAGTTGGACTAGCGGGAACTACAATGAGCAGTACTTC. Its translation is CASSWTSGNYNEQYF.

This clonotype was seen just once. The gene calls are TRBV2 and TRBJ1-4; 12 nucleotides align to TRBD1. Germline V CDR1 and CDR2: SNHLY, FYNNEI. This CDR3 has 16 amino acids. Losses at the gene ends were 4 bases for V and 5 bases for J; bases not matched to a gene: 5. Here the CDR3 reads CASSVGQGARNEKLFF. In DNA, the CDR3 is TGTGCCAGCAGTGTGGGACAGGGGGCGCGAAATGAAAAACTGTTTTTT. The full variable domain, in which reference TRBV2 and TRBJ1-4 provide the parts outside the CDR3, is EPEVTQTPSHQVTQMGQEVILRCVPISNHLYFYWYRQILGQKVEFLVSFYNNEISEKSEIFDDQFSVERPDGSNFTLKIRSTKLEDSAMYFCASSVGQGARNEKLFFGSGTQLSVL.